Each of the 24 T cell receptor beta chains below was sequenced from the same sample in a study of shared clonotypes between healthy human individuals. The protocol was immunoSEQ multiplex PCR, while the TCRdb copy is restricted to in-frame clones and leaves out a portion. Altogether 300,000 to 350,000 clones are present, over 70% being singletons, with the ten largest covering more than 9%. The sample consisted of memory CD4+ T cells sorted from blood. The subset denotes: CD45RA-negative fraction. The receptors shown here come from a man under 40 in good health.

This clone was counted only a few times. V usage is TRBV5-4 and J usage is TRBJ1-1, with a possible D match to TRBD1 (5 bases). The CDR3 spans 15 residues. The germline CDR1 and CDR2 sequences are SGHNT and YYREEE (reference sequence). The V gene lost 0 bases and the J gene lost 5 bases, with 14 bases spanning the gap. The chain's CDR3 is CASSLASGRGTEAFF. CDR3 nucleotides: TGTGCCAGCAGCTTGGCATCTGGGCGGGGGACTGAAGCTTTCTTT.

The rearrangement uses TRBV5-5 and TRBJ1-5, with a tentative D call TRBD1 (6 bases). Trimming removed 6 bases at V and 3 bases at J, with 16 bases between. The germline CDR1 and CDR2 sequences are SGHKS and YYEKEE (reference sequence). The CDR3 contains 15 residues. The DNA of the CDR3 is TGTGCCAGCACCTTACAGGGAGGGCCCAATCAGCCCCAGCATTTT. It specifies CASTLQGGPNQPQHF.

This clone was seen only once. The rearrangement uses TRBV28 and TRBJ1-5; no firm D call. Germline loops: CDR1 MDHEN, CDR2 SYDVKM. The CDR3 has 13 residues. V gave up 10 bases and J gave up 4 bases, with 14 bases separating them. In nucleotides, the CDR3 is TGTGCCACAAGGTCCCTAGATAATCAGCCCCAGCATTTT. Residues: CATRSLDNQPQHF.

The chain carries TRBV4-1 and TRBJ2-3; D is possibly TRBD2 (6 bases). This CDR3 has 18 amino acids. From germline, CDR1 is MGHRA and CDR2 YSYEKL. Trimming left V 0 bases short and J 2 bases short, with 18 bases between. The CDR3 DNA reads TGCGCCAGCAGCCAAGAGGGGGGAAGAACACTCAACACAGATACGCAGTATTTT. This translates into CASSQEGGRTLNTDTQYF.

The V gene is TRBV5-1, the J gene TRBJ2-5; D is unresolved. CDR1 and CDR2 from the germline V gene are SGHRS and YFSETQ. V dropped 0 bases and J dropped 5 bases, with 5 bases sitting between them. This CDR3 spans 12 amino acids. CDR3 sequence: CASSLGWETQYF. CDR3 DNA: TGCGCCAGCAGCTTGGGTTGGGAGACCCAGTACTTC.

CDR3 residues: CASTPGLAANEQFF. CDR3 sequence (DNA): TGCGCCAGCACCCCGGGACTAGCGGCCAATGAGCAGTTCTTC. The chain joins TRBV5-1 to TRBJ2-1; 11 nucleotides match TRBD2. From germline, CDR1 is SGHRS and CDR2 YFSETQ. There are 14 residues in the CDR3. V was pared by 6 bases and J by 6 bases, with 5 bases of the junction left unmatched.

This rearrangement joins TRBV28 to TRBJ2-3, with TRBD2 identical over 9 bases. Germline V gene sequence: CDR1 MDHEN, CDR2 SYDVKM. The CDR3 totals 15 residues. With V trimmed by 3 bases and J by 1 base, 2 bases remained unmatched. The CDR3 region has the DNA TGTGCCAGCAGTTTGGTAGCGGGGGGCACAGATACGCAGTATTTT. Its protein product is CASSLVAGGTDTQYF.

The CDR3 DNA sequence: TGTGCCAGTAGTATGGTTCAGCCTGGGGCCAACGTCCTGACTTTC. Protein product: CASSMVQPGANVLTF. The chain has TRBV19 and TRBJ2-6; D gene uncertain. The ends were cut back, 3 bases at V and 2 bases at J, with 8 bases in the middle. This CDR3 comprises 15 residues. Germline CDR1 and CDR2: LNHDA and SQIVND (reference sequence). The full variable domain, in which reference TRBV19 and TRBJ2-6 provide the parts outside the CDR3, is DGGITQSPKYLFRKEGQNVTLSCEQNLNHDAMYWYRQDPGQGLRLIYYSQIVNDFQKGDIAEGYSVSREKKESFPLTVTSAQKNPTAFYLCASSMVQPGANVLTFGAGSRLTVL.

This sequence joins TRBV19 and TRBJ2-5; 7 nucleotides match TRBD1. The CDR3 covers 15 residues. Germline V CDR1 and CDR2: LNHDA, SQIVND (reference sequence). The V and J ends lost 5 bases and 7 bases, in that order; junction bases with no gene match: 13. The CDR3 nucleotides are TGTGCCAGTAGTTCTAGAGGGGACAGATCGGTGACCCAGTACTTC. This sequence encodes CASSSRGDRSVTQYF.

The table lists this clone with a few counts. This chain joins TRBV10-2 and TRBJ2-3, with 9 bases matching TRBD2. Germline-derived CDR1 and CDR2 are WSHSY and SAAADI. V trimming: 4 bases; J trimming: 10 bases; junction bases outside the gene matches: 6. The CDR3 length is 13 residues. The CDR3 nucleotides read TGCGCCAGCAGTGTGGCGGGAGGGCCCTCGCAGTATTTT. It specifies CASSVAGGPSQYF.

This chain joins TRBV5-1 and TRBJ1-1; D is possibly TRBD1 (6 bases). This CDR3 contains 15 residues. CDR1 and CDR2 from the germline V gene are SGHRS and YFSETQ. V lost 2 bases to trimming and J lost 1 base, with 12 bases between them. Written as DNA, the CDR3 is TGCGCCAGCAGCTTAGTTGGGACAACGAACACTGAAGCTTTCTTT. Encoded protein: CASSLVGTTNTEAFF.

V gene TRBV5-1 combines with J gene TRBJ2-7; D is ambiguous. Germline loops: CDR1 SGHRS, CDR2 YFSETQ. The ends were cut back, 0 bases at V and 3 bases at J, with 7 bases in the middle. There are 13 residues in the CDR3. The CDR3 sequence: CASSLDGYYEQYF. The CDR3 DNA is TGCGCCAGCAGCTTGGACGGATACTACGAGCAGTACTTC.

This clone was counted only a few times. This chain connects TRBV19 to TRBJ1-1, with no clear D. Trimming pared 5 bases from V and 1 base from J, leaving 14 bases between. The CDR3 has 15 amino acids. The germline V gene has CDR1 LNHDA and CDR2 SQIVND (reference sequence). DNA for the CDR3: TGTGCCAGTAGTCCGTGGACTGGGGAGAACACTGAAGCTTTCTTT. As protein: CASSPWTGENTEAFF. Full variable domain (outside the CDR3, taken from reference TRBV19 and TRBJ1-1): DGGITQSPKYLFRKEGQNVTLSCEQNLNHDAMYWYRQDPGQGLRLIYYSQIVNDFQKGDIAEGYSVSREKKESFPLTVTSAQKNPTAFYLCASSPWTGENTEAFFGQGTRLTVV.

V usage is TRBV19 and J usage is TRBJ2-3, with 7 nucleotides matching TRBD2. The CDR3 totals 15 residues. Germline V gene data show CDR1 as LNHDA and CDR2 as SQIVND (reference sequence). The V segment lost 4 bases and the J segment 4 bases; nucleotides outside the gene matches: 8. The CDR3 spells CASSNAASGSDTQYF. The CDR3 DNA is TGTGCCAGTAGTAACGCAGCTAGCGGCTCAGATACGCAGTATTTT.

This chain joins TRBV5-4 and TRBJ2-1; 12 positions match TRBD2. With V trimmed by 4 bases and J by 4 bases, 6 bases remained unmatched. The CDR3 loop spans 16 amino acids. Per germline, CDR1 SGHNT and CDR2 YYREEE (reference sequence). The CDR3 region has the DNA TGTGCCAGCAGCCAGCTAGCGGGAGGGTCTTACAATGAGCAGTTCTTC. It is translated as CASSQLAGGSYNEQFF. The variable domain in full, completed from reference TRBV5-4 and TRBJ2-1, reads ETGVTQSPTHLIKTRGQQVTLRCSSQSGHNTVSWYQQALGQGPQFIFQYYREEENGRGNFPPRFSGLQFPNYSSELNVNALELDDSALYLCASSQLAGGSYNEQFFGPGTRLTVL.

The CDR3 DNA sequence: TGTGCCAGTAATGAGGGACTAGAGCAGTTCTTC. Its translation: CASNEGLEQFF. This chain connects TRBV19 to TRBJ2-1; 7 bases agree with TRBD2. Germline V gives CDR1 LNHDA, CDR2 SQIVND (reference sequence). The CDR3 is made up of 11 amino acids. Trimming took 7 bases from V and 10 from J; bases not matched to a gene: 4.

This rearrangement joins TRBV6-6 to TRBJ2-1, with no clear D. V was cut by 2 bases and J by 10 bases, with 6 bases left in between. From germline, CDR1 is MNHNY and CDR2 SVGAGI (reference sequence). This CDR3 is 11 amino acids long. CDR3 amino acids: CASSYLGEQFF. The CDR3 DNA reads as TGTGCCAGCAGTTACCTAGGGGAGCAGTTCTTC.

This clone has just one count. The chain is built from TRBV11-2 and TRBJ2-3, with D tentatively TRBD2 (6 bases). Germline-derived CDR1 and CDR2 are SGHAT and FQNNGV. CDR3 length: 14 amino acids. Trimming stripped 5 bases from V and 2 bases from J, with 11 bases between. CDR3 coding DNA: TGTGCCAGCAGCATTAGCGGATACACAGATACGCAGTATTTT. The encoded protein is CASSISGYTDTQYF.

This chain links TRBV21-1 with TRBJ2-2; no DNA check was done on the table's D call, TRBD2. TRBV21-1 counts as a pseudogene. The CDR3 is 18 residues long. DNA of the CDR3: TGTGCCAGCAGCAAAAAGGGCCTAGCGGATCATAACACCGGGGAGCTGTTTTTT. Translation: CASSKKGLADHNTGELFF.

CDR3 DNA sequence: TGTGCCAGCAGGACCGGGACAGGGTTCGGGGAGCTGTTTTTT. This sequence encodes CASRTGTGFGELFF. The chain joins TRBV2 to TRBJ2-2; 9 bases agree with TRBD1. The length of the CDR3 is 14 residues. Germline CDR1 is SNHLY and CDR2 is FYNNEI. The V and J ends lost 6 bases and 7 bases, in that order; junction bases with no gene match: 6.

The chain recombines TRBV7-2 with TRBJ2-7; 7 bases line up with TRBD2. Germline CDR1 is SGHTA and CDR2 is FQGNSA. V lost 1 base, J lost 1 base, and 4 bases stayed unmatched. This CDR3 is built from 15 residues. The CDR3 bases are TGTGCCAGCAGCTTAGAGGGACTACCTTCCTACGAGCAGTACTTC. Translation: CASSLEGLPSYEQYF.

The CDR3: CASSIGTGRGNIQYF. The CDR3 DNA reads TGTGCCAGTAGTATTGGAACGGGCAGGGGGAACATTCAGTACTTC. V is TRBV19 and J is TRBJ2-4; TRBD1 matches 7 bases. V lost 3 bases and J lost 7; bases outside the gene matches: 9. Germline V gives CDR1 LNHDA, CDR2 SQIVND (reference sequence). The CDR3 extends over 15 amino acids.

This rearrangement joins TRBV29-1 to TRBJ1-2, with no clear D. V was trimmed by 7 bases and J by 1 base, leaving 13 bases between them. This CDR3 has 13 amino acids. The V gene's germline CDR1 is SQVTM and CDR2 ANQGSEA. In DNA, the CDR3 is TGCAGCGCCGTGTCGGACCGTAACTATGGCTACACCTTC. Translating it yields CSAVSDRNYGYTF.

The V gene is TRBV2, the J gene TRBJ1-5, with a tentative D call TRBD1 (6 bases). V was pared by 8 bases and J by 5 bases, with 10 bases between. This CDR3 has 12 amino acids. Germline CDR1 is SNHLY and CDR2 is FYNNEI. CDR3 sequence (DNA): TGTGCCAGCTCCCCAGGGGATCAGCCCCAGCATTTT. It translates to CASSPGDQPQHF.